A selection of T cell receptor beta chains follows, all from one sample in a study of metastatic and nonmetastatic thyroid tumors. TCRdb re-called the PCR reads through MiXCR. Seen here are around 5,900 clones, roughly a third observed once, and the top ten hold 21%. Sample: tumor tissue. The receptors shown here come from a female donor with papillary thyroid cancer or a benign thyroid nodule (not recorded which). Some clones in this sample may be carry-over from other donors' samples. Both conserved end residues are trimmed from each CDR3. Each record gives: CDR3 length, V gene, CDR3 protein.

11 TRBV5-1 ASSSHFTGELF
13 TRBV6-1 ASSEQGTAKNIQY
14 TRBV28 ASSLELAGEDYEQY
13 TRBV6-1 ARSESSEREETQY
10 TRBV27 ASSFIGDPLH
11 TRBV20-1 SATRQGDDEQF
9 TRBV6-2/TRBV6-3 ARQQGYEQF
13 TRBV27 ASRRPTGVNSPLH
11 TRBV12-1 ASSPDCNGEQF
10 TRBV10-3 AIRQSGGELF
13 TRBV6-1 ASTLGGGAYNEQF
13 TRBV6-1 ASSESSWTFNEQF
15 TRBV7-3 ASSYSKWGRSTDTQY
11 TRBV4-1 ASSQVVQSEQY
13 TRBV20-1 SAREFGGDGNTIY
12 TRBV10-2 ASSGEGANTEAF
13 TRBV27 ASTRSLAGVNEQF
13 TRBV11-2 ASSFTDSLGYEQY
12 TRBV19 ASSISVGRYGYT
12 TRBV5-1 ASSLAGAYTEAF